Sequencing of this TCR beta chain was carried out in a study of T-cell memory formation after mild COVID-19. Study observations and caveats: Memory cells collected pre-infection included some clones that later responded, suggesting cross-reactive memory joined. Among clones contracting day 15 to 85, CD4/CD8 was balanced, whereas later expanders leaned CD4+. Proof of SARS-CoV-2 specificity was absent for the second-wave clones that crested on day 37.

This clonotype turned up a few times. Its antigen is undetermined. The V gene's germline CDR1 is LGHNA and CDR2 YNFKEQ. The junction had 9 bases not matched to a gene; V was cut back by 0 bases and J by 7 bases. The CDR3 has 17 residues. TCRdb re-derived calls from the 5' RACE reads in MiXCR, one entry per CDR3 protein. The sample shows tens of thousands of distinct CDR3 sequences, roughly 16% of them seen only once. The receptor was isolated from an adult who had mild COVID-19 (a few samples of this study predate the infection). Cell type and time point are not known. The V gene is TRBV4-2, the J gene TRBJ2-2, with 9 bases matching TRBD1. Sequenced material: PBMCs or a T cell subset sorted from them (not recorded which). CDR3 amino acids: CASSQDKGDRVHGELFF. CDR3 nucleotide sequence: TGTGCCAGCAGCCAAGATAAAGGGGACAGGGTTCACGGGGAGCTGTTTTTT.